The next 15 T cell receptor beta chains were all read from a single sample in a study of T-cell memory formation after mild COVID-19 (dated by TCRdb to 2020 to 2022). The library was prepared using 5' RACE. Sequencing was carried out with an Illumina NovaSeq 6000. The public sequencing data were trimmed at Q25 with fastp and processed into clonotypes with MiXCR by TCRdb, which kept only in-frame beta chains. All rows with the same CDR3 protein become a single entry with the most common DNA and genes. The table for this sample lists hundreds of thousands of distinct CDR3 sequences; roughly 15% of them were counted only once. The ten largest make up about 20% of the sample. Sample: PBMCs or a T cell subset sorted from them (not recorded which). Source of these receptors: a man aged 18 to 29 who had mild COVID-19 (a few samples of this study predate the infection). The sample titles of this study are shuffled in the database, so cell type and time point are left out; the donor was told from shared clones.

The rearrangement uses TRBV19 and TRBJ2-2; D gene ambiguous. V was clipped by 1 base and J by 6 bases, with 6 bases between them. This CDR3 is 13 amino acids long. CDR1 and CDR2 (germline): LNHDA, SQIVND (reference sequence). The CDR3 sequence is CASSIGAPGELFF. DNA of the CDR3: TGTGCCAGTAGTATAGGGGCCCCCGGGGAGCTGTTTTTT.

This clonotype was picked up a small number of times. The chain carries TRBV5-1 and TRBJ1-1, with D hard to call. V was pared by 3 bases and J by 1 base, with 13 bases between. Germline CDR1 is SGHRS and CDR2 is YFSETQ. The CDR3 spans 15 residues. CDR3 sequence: CASSWAFRANTEAFF. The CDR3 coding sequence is TGCGCCAGCAGCTGGGCATTTAGGGCGAACACTGAAGCTTTCTTT.

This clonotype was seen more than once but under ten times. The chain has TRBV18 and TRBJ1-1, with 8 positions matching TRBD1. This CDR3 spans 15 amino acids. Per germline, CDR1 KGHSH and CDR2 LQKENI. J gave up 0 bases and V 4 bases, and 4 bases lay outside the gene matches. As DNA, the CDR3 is TGTGCCAGCTCACGAGGGACAGGCATGAACACTGAAGCTTTCTTT. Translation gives CASSRGTGMNTEAFF. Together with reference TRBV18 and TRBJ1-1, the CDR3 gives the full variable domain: NAGVMQNPRHLVRRRGQEARLRCSPMKGHSHVYWYRQLPEEGLKFMVYLQKENIIDESGMPKERFSAEFPKEGPSILRIQQVVRGDSAAYFCASSRGTGMNTEAFFGQGTRLTVV.

DNA of the CDR3: TGTGCCAGCTCACCACAACAGGATAATCAGCCCCAGCATTTT. Its protein product is CASSPQQDNQPQHF. This chain links TRBV18 with TRBJ1-5, with D maybe TRBD1 (5 bases). Germline CDR1 KGHSH, CDR2 LQKENI. The V gene lost 1 base and the J gene lost 4 bases, with 8 bases spanning the gap. The CDR3 consists of 14 residues.

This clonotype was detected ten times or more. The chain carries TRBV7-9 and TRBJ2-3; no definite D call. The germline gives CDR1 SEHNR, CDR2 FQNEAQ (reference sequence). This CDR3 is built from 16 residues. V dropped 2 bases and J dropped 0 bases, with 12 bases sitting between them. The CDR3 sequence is CASSLSSLLSTDTQYF. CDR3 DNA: TGTGCCAGCAGCTTATCCAGTCTTCTGAGCACAGATACGCAGTATTTT.

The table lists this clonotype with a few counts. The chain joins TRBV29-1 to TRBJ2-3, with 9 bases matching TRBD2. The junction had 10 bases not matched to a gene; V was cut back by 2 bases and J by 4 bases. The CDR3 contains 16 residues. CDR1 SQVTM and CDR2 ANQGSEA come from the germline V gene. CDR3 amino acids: CSVERGRRGGSDTQYF. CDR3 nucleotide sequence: TGCAGCGTTGAACGGGGTCGGCGGGGGGGCTCAGATACGCAGTATTTT.

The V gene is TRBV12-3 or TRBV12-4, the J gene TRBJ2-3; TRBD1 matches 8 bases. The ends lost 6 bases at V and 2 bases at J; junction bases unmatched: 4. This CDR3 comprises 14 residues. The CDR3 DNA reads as TGTGCCAGCAGGATGGACAGGGCCACAGATACGCAGTATTTT. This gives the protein CASRMDRATDTQYF.

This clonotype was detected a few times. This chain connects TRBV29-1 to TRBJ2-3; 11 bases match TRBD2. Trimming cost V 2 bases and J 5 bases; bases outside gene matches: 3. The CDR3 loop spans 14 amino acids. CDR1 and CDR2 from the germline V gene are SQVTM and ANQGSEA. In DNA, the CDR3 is TGCAGCGTTGAACTAGCGGGGGGCGGAGATACGCAGTATTTT. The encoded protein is CSVELAGGGDTQYF.

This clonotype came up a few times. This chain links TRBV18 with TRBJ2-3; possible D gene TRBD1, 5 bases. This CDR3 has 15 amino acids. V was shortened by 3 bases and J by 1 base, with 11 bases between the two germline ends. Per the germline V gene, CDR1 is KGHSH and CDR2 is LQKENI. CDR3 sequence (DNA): TGTGCCAGCTCACCTAAAGGGGTGGGCACAGATACGCAGTATTTT. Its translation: CASSPKGVGTDTQYF.

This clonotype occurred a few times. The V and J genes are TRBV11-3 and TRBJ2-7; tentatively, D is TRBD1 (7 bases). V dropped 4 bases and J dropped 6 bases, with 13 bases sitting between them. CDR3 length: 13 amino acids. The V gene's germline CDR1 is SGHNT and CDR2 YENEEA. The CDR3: CASSSGTAGEQYF. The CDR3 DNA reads TGTGCCAGCAGCTCCGGGACAGCGGGCGAGCAGTACTTC. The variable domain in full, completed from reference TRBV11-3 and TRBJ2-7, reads EAGVVQSPRYKIIEKKQPVAFWCNPISGHNTLYWYLQNLGQGPELLIRYENEEAVDDSQLPKDRFSAERLKGVDSTLKIQPAELGDSAVYLCASSSGTAGEQYFGPGTRLTVT.

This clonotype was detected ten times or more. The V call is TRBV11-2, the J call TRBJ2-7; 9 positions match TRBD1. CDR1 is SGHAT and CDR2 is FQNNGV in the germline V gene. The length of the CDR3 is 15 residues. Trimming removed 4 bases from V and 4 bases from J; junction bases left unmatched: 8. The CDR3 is CASSSPRDRVYEQYF. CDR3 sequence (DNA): TGTGCCAGCAGCTCCCCCCGGGACAGGGTGTACGAGCAGTACTTC.

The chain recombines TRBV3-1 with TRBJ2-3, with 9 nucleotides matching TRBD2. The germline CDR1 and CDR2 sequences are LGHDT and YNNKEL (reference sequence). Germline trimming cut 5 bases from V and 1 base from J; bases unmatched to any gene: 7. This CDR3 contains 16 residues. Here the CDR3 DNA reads TGTGCCAGCAGCACGTGGACTAGCGAGCGCACAGATACGCAGTATTTT. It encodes CASSTWTSERTDTQYF.

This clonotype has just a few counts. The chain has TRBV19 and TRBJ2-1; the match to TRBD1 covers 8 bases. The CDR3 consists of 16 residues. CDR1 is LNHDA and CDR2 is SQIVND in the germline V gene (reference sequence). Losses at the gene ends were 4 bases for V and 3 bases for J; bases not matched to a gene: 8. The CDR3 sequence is CASSRGTGTGYNEQFF. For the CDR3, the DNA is TGTGCCAGTAGTAGAGGGACAGGCACGGGCTACAATGAGCAGTTCTTC.

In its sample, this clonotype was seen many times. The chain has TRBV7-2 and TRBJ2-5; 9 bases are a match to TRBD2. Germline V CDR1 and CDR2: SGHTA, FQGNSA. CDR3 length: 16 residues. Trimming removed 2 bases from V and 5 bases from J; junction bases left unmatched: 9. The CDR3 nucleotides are TGTGCCAGCAGCTTAAGGCCAGCGGGGGGAGGCGAGACCCAGTACTTC. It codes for CASSLRPAGGGETQYF.

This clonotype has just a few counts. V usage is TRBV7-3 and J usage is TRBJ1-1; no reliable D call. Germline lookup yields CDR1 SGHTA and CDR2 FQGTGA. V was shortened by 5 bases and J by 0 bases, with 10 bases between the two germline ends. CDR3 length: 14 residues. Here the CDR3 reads CASSASSLNTEAFF. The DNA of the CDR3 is TGTGCCAGCAGCGCCTCGTCCTTGAACACTGAAGCTTTCTTT.